This is a list of T cell receptor beta chains from one sample in a study of cytomegalovirus exposure and HLA in healthy donors. Clones were read by immunoSEQ multiplex PCR, and TCRdb kept only the in-frame ones, dropping some. The sample includes about 250,000 clones, roughly 90% seen only once; the top ten take about 12%. Sequenced: PBMCs. The receptors were gathered from a man between 18 and 35 years old in good health and CMV-seropositive. CDR3s leave out the opening cysteine and the closing phenylalanine or tryptophan. The D gene is left open where the match is weak.

D gene: NA; V gene: TRBV30; J gene: TRBJ2-3; CDR3 protein: AWSVLGAGTDTQY
D gene: NA; V gene: TRBV5-1; J gene: TRBJ2-1; CDR3 protein: ASRRGERNEQF
D gene: TRBD2; V gene: TRBV9; J gene: TRBJ2-1; CDR3 protein: ASSLGSLAGGPGNEQF
D gene: TRBD1; V gene: TRBV23-1; J gene: TRBJ1-5; CDR3 protein: AREDRGTNQPQH
D gene: TRBD1; V gene: TRBV6-5; J gene: TRBJ2-6; CDR3 protein: ASGGQAAGANVLT
D gene: TRBD1; V gene: TRBV29-1; J gene: TRBJ1-5; CDR3 protein: SATQGANQPQH
D gene: NA; V gene: TRBV30; J gene: TRBJ1-1; CDR3 protein: AWSGVMNTEAF
D gene: TRBD1; V gene: TRBV5-6; J gene: TRBJ1-5; CDR3 protein: ASAKRVWQGAQPQH
D gene: NA; V gene: TRBV6-1; J gene: TRBJ1-4; CDR3 protein: ASSERANEKLF
D gene: NA; V gene: TRBV5-1; J gene: TRBJ2-1; CDR3 protein: ASSPLGGQTQF
D gene: NA; V gene: TRBV5-1; J gene: TRBJ1-5; CDR3 protein: ASSKEGTNNQPQH
D gene: TRBD2; V gene: TRBV23-1; J gene: TRBJ2-1; CDR3 protein: ASSQCPPTSGLYNEQF
D gene: TRBD2; V gene: TRBV27; J gene: TRBJ2-2; CDR3 protein: ASSLLAGGRRNGELF
D gene: TRBD2; V gene: TRBV4-2; J gene: TRBJ2-3; CDR3 protein: ASSQDRLAVGTDTQY
D gene: TRBD2; V gene: TRBV28; J gene: TRBJ2-1; CDR3 protein: ASSLLGAGGQNEQF
D gene: TRBD1; V gene: TRBV19; J gene: TRBJ1-5; CDR3 protein: ASSMTQGAGQPQH
D gene: NA; V gene: TRBV18; J gene: TRBJ2-3; CDR3 protein: ASSPEERGTDTQY
D gene: NA; V gene: TRBV18; J gene: TRBJ1-2; CDR3 protein: ASSPPGVGGYT
D gene: TRBD1; V gene: TRBV11-2; J gene: TRBJ1-2; CDR3 protein: ASSPGQGAGGYT
D gene: NA; V gene: TRBV19; J gene: TRBJ1-5; CDR3 protein: ASSIILLTSLGNQPQH
D gene: NA; V gene: TRBV19; J gene: TRBJ1-1; CDR3 protein: ASSRTFNTEAF
D gene: NA; V gene: TRBV11-2; J gene: TRBJ1-2; CDR3 protein: ASSLWASRLYGYT
D gene: NA; V gene: TRBV19; J gene: TRBJ2-1; CDR3 protein: ASSPGGVNEQF
D gene: NA; V gene: TRBV5-1; J gene: TRBJ2-7; CDR3 protein: ASSPVPFYEQY
D gene: NA; V gene: TRBV27; J gene: TRBJ2-5; CDR3 protein: ASSSGSQETQY
D gene: NA; V gene: TRBV5-1; J gene: TRBJ2-1; CDR3 protein: ASSSKQVTYNEQF
D gene: TRBD2; V gene: TRBV19; J gene: TRBJ2-3; CDR3 protein: ASTRSGRGTDTQY
D gene: TRBD1; V gene: TRBV5-1; J gene: TRBJ2-2; CDR3 protein: ARDWDRSNTGELF
D gene: NA; V gene: TRBV4-2; J gene: TRBJ2-5; CDR3 protein: ASSPEGHTRETQY
D gene: TRBD1; V gene: TRBV5-1; J gene: TRBJ2-7; CDR3 protein: ASSHSQDRGLEQY
D gene: NA; V gene: TRBV11-2; J gene: TRBJ2-1; CDR3 protein: ASSLTGSSYNEQF
D gene: TRBD1; V gene: TRBV10-3; J gene: TRBJ1-5; CDR3 protein: AISPTGADQPQH
D gene: TRBD2; V gene: TRBV7-2; J gene: TRBJ2-7; CDR3 protein: ASSPSGGLYEQY
D gene: NA; V gene: TRBV27; J gene: TRBJ2-2; CDR3 protein: ASSFTVNTGELF
D gene: TRBD1; V gene: TRBV15; J gene: TRBJ2-2; CDR3 protein: ATKDRGDTGELF
D gene: TRBD2; V gene: TRBV7-2; J gene: TRBJ2-2; CDR3 protein: ASSRGLAGTGELF
D gene: TRBD2; V gene: TRBV7-9; J gene: TRBJ2-7; CDR3 protein: ASSLAIGLAGLY
D gene: NA; V gene: TRBV25-1; J gene: TRBJ2-7; CDR3 protein: ASSDGGQSYEQY